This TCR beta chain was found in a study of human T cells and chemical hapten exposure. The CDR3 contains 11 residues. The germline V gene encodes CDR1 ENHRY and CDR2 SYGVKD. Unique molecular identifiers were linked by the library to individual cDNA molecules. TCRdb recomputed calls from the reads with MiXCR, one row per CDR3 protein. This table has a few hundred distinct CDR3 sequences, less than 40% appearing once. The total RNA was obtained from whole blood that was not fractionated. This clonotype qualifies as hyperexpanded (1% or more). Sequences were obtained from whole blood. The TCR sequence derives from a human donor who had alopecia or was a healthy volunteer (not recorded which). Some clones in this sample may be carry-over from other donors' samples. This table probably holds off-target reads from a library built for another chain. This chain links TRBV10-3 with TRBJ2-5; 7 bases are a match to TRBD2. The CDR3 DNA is TGTACCACCGGACTAGGGGAGACCCAGTACTTC. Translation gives CTTGLGETQYF.